This TCR beta chain emerged from a study of beta chain features in type 1 diabetes. General study points: No resolution was reached here on whether HLA type influences TCRB rearrangement. The study found that naive, central memory and Treg TCRB repertoires appeared more similar in patients than in healthy donors. Within each of all four CD4+ subsets, Type 1 diabetes patients had TCRB CDR3s that were moderately but significantly shorter.

The sequenced template was cDNA made from the entire isolated RNA. TCRdb's copy holds only in-frame clones and misses some; the assay was immunoSEQ multiplex PCR. In the table there are roughly 330,000 clones, more than 9.5% of which are singletons. The CDR3 sequence is 12 residues long. From germline, CDR1 is SQVTM and CDR2 ANQGSEA. Concerning this clone: Antigen unknown.

The source of this sequence is a woman aged 25 to 39 in good health. V gene TRBV29-1 combines with J gene TRBJ2-5, with D perhaps TRBD1 (5 bases). The J call could be wrong; TRBJ2-7 is a better fit for the DNA end. The source material was naive CD4+ T cells from blood. The CDR3 loop reads CSVGAGMYEQYF. In DNA form, the CDR3 reads TGCAGCGTTGGGGCAGGGATGTACGAGCAGTACTTC.